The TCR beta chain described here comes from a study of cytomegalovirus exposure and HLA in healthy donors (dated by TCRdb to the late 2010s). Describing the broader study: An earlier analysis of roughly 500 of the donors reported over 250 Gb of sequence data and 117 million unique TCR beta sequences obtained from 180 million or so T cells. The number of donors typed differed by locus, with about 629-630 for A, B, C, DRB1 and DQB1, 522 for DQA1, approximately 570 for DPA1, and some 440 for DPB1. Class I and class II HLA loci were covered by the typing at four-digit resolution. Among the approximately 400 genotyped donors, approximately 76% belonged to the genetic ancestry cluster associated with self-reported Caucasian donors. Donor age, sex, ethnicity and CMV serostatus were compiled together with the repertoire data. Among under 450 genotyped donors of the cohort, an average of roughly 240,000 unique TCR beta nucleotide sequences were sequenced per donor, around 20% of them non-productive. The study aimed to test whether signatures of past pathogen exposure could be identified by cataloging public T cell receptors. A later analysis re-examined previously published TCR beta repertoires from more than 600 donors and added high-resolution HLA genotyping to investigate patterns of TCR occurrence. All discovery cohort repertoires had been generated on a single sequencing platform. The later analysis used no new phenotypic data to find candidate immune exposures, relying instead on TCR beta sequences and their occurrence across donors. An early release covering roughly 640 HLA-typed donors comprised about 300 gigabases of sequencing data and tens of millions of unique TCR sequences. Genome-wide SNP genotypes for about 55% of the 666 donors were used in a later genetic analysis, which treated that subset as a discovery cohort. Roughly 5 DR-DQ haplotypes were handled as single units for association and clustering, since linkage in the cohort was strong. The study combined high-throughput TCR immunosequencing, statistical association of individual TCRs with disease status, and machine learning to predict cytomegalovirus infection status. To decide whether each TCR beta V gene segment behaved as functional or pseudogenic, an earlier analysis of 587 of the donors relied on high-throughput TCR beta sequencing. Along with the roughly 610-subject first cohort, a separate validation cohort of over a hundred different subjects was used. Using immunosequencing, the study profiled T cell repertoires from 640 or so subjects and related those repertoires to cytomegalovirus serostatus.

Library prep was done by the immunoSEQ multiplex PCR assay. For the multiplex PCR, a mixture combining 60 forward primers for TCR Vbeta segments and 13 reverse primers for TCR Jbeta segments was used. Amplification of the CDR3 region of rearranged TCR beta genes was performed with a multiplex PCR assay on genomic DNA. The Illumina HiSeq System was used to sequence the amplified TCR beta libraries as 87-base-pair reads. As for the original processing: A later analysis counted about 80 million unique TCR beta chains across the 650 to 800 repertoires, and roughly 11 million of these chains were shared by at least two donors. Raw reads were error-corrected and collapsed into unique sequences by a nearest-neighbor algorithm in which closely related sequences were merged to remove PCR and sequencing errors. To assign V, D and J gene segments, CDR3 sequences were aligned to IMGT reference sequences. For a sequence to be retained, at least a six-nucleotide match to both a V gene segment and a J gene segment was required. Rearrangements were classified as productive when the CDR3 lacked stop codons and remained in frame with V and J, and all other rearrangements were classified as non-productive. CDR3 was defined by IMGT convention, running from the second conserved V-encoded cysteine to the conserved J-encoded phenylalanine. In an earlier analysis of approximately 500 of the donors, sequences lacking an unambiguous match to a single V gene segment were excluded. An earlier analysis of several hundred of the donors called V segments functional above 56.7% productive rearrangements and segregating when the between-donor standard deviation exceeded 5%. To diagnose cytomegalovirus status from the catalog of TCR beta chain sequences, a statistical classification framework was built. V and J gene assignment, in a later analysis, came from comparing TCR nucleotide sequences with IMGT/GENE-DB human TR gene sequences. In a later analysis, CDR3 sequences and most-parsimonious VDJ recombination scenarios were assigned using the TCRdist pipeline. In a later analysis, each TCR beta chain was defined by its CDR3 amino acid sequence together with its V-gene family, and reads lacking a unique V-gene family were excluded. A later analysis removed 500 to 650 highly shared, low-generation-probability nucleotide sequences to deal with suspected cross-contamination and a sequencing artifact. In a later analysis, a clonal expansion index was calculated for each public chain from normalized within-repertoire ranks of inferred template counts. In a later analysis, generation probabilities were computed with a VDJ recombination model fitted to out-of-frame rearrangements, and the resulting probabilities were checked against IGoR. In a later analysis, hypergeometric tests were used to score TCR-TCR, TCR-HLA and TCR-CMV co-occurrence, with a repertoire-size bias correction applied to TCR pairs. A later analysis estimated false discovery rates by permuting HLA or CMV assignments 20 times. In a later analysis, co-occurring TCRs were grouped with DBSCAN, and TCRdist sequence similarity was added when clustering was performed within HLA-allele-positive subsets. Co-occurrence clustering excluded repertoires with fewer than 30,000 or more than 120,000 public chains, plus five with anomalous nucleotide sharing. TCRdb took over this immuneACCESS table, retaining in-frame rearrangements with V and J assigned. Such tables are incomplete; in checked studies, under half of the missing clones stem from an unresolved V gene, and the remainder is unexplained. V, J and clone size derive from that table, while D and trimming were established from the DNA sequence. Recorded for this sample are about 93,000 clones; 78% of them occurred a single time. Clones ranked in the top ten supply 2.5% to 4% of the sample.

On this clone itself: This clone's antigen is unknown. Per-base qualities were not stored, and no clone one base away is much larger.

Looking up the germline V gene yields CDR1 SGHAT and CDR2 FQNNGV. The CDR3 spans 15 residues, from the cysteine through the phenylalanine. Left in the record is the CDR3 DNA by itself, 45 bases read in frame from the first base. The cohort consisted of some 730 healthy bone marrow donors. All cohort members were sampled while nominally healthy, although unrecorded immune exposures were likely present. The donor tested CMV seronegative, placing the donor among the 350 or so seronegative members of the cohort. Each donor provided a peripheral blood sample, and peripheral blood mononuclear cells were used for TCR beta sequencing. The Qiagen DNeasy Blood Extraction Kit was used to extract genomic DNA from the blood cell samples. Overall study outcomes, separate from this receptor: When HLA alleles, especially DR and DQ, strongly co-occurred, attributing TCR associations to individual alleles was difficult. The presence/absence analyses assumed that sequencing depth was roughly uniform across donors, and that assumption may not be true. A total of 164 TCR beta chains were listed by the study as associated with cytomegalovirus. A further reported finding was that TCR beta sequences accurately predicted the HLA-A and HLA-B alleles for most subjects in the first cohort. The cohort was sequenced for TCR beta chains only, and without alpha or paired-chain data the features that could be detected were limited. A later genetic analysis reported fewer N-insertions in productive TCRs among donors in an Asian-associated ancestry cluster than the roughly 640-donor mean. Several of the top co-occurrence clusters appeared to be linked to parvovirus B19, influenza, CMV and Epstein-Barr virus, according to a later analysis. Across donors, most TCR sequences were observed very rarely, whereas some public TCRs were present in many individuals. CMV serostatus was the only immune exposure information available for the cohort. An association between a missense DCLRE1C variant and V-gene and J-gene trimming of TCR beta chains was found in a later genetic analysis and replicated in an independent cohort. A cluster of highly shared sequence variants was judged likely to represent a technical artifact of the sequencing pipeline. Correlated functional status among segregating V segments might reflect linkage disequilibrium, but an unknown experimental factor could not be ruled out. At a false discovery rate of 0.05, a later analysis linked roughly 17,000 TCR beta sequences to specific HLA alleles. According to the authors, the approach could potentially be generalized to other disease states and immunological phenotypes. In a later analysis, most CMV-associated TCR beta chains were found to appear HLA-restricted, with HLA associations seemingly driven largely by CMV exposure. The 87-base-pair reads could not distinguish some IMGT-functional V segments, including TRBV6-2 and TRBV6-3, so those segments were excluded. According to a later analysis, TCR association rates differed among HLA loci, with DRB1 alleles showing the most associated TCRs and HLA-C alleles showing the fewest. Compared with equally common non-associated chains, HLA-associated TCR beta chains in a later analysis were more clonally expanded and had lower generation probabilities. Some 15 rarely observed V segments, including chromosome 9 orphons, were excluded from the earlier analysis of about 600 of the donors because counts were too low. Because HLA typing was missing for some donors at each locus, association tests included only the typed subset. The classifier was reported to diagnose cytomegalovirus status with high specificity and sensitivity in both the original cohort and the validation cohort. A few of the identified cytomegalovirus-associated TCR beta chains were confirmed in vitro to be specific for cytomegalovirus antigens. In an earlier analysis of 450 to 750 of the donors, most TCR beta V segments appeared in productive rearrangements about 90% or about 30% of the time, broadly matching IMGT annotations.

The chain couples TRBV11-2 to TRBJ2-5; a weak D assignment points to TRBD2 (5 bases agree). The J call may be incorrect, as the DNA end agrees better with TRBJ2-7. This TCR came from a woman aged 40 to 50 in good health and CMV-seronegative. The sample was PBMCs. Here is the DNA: TGTGCCAGCAGCTTAGCCGGTCTAGCCGCCTACGAGCAGTACTTC. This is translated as CASSLAGLAAYEQYF.